This T cell receptor (beta chain) was retrieved from a study of T cell responses to AZD1222 COVID-19 vaccine. This clone appeared a single time. Its specificity is unknown. Regarding the study as a whole: Just a handful of people given AZD1222 tested seropositive at baseline.

Clones were sequenced by immunoSEQ multiplex PCR, and TCRdb holds only the in-frame ones, with some missing. The sample gives 95,000 to 150,000 clones, just under 90% of which show up once; roughly 4.1% is in the top ten. V gave up 3 bases and J gave up 10 bases, with 16 bases separating them. The CDR3 length is 15 residues. Germline V gene sequence: CDR1 MRHNA, CDR2 SNTAGT. The J gene is TRBJ1-6, the V gene TRBV6-4; maybe TRBD1 (6 bases). This receptor was taken from an adult in good health. Sequenced here: peripheral blood, sampled on day 0 of AZD1222 vaccination. CDR3: CASSELGRGSSPLHF. DNA of the CDR3: TGTGCCAGCAGTGAATTGGGCAGGGGAAGCTCACCCCTCCACTTT.